This is a list of T cell receptor beta chains from one sample in a study of shared clonotypes between healthy human individuals. Libraries were prepared by immunoSEQ multiplex PCR; TCRdb keeps only in-frame clonotypes and omits some of them. The sample includes roughly 2.5 million clones, approximately 90% of them seen just once. Sequencing was performed on naive CD4+ T cells sorted from blood. These receptors originate from a man aged 18 to 30 in good health. The CDR3 runs from the conserved cysteine through the conserved F or W.

TRBV4-2,TRBJ1-4,CASSPVTERAEKLFF
TRBV7-8,TRBJ1-2,CASSLERGVDGYTF
TRBV29-1,TRBJ1-1,CSVVGGNRGRGTEAFF
TRBV5-6,TRBJ1-5,CASSFGDQPQHF
TRBV30,TRBJ2-6,CAWGGRSSGANVLTF
TRBV27,TRBJ2-7,CASSLWTSGAHEQYF
TRBV7-2,TRBJ2-7,CASRSGGTQREQYF
TRBV6-4,TRBJ1-2,CASSETGQSNYGYTF
TRBV9,TRBJ2-7,CASSPGVPTGDYEQYF
TRBV18,TRBJ1-5,CASSPPTGTGVVKQPQHF
TRBV5-8,TRBJ2-3,CASSWPGTGATDTQYF
TRBV12-5,TRBJ2-7,CARMDGSFSYEQYF
TRBV14,TRBJ2-2,CASSQESGYRNTGELFF
TRBV6-5,TRBJ2-7,CASSYETSAWGYEQYF
TRBV9,TRBJ2-3,CASSFGGTGSTDTQYF
TRBV2,TRBJ2-2,CASSEGIETGELFF
TRBV5-1,TRBJ2-5,CASSPRPGQETQYF
TRBV30,TRBJ1-4,CAWNQQGGNEKLFF
TRBV5-1,TRBJ2-7,CASSLGTYPNEQYF
TRBV7-2,TRBJ2-5,CASSLVGGLQETQYF
TRBV5-1,TRBJ2-1,CASSFTSGPYNEQFF
TRBV11-2,TRBJ1-1,CASSLRRTEAFF
TRBV28,TRBJ2-7,CASTPRVITYEQYF
TRBV6-5,TRBJ1-2,CASSYSPFGQAYGYTF
TRBV19,TRBJ2-5,CASSRGLAGGVQETQYF
TRBV4-1,TRBJ2-7,CASSQAWGGTYEQYF
TRBV28,TRBJ2-3,CASSLSGAADTQYF
TRBV28,TRBJ1-1,CASRGPSTEAFF
TRBV6-5,TRBJ2-1,CASSYSLAGAQGEQFF
TRBV23-1,TRBJ1-1,CASSQLGEATAFF
TRBV4-3,TRBJ2-7,CASSRGTGSSYEQYF
TRBV19,TRBJ2-4,CASTGRDIQYF
TRBV20-1,TRBJ1-2,CSAKTGSGYTF
TRBV11-2,TRBJ2-1,CASSSFIIPGGSYNEQFF
TRBV4-3,TRBJ2-5,CASSQEARFQETQYF
TRBV6-1,TRBJ2-7,CASLNGGTKTYEQYF
TRBV4-3,TRBJ1-6,CASSQDGGQGYSPLHF
TRBV7-3,TRBJ2-2,CASSLIVGGELFF
TRBV7-2,TRBJ2-3,CASSLLAGVSGDTQYF
TRBV28,TRBJ1-3,CASIADGSRSGNTIYF
TRBV18,TRBJ2-5,CASSPPNGETQYF
TRBV7-2,TRBJ2-1,CASSFRTSGKNEQFF
TRBV7-9,TRBJ2-7,CASSHRRGHAVYEQYF
TRBV7-2,TRBJ1-5,CASSPGPPNQPQHF
TRBV27,TRBJ1-3,CASSTTRSGNTIYF
TRBV15,TRBJ2-7,CATSRTGGGYEQYF
TRBV10-3,TRBJ2-7,CAIRFDSTSEQYF
TRBV28,TRBJ2-7,CASSLNSYEQYF
TRBV30,TRBJ2-1,CAWSRLAGGILANEQFF
TRBV10-1,TRBJ2-1,CASSGPPHPGAPYNEQFF
TRBV6-1,TRBJ1-1,CASSEPGGRDTEAFF
TRBV4-2,TRBJ2-3,CASSHASGGSGDTQYF
TRBV28,TRBJ2-5,CASSLLAGDETQYF
TRBV30,TRBJ2-4,CAWIRTGKAKNIQYF
TRBV9,TRBJ1-2,CASSGTGGTYGYTF
TRBV11-2,TRBJ1-4,CASSLGTSGGLGRLFF
TRBV5-6,TRBJ2-7,CASSSHPGDLFSYEQYF
TRBV6-5,TRBJ2-5,CASRNGGEETQYF